The following is a T cell receptor (beta chain) sequence with its context. The data derive from a study of blood T cell repertoires in COVID-19. Cohort placement rested on clinical history that participants reported themselves. Germline V lookup: CDR1 SNHLY, CDR2 FYNNEI. The CDR3 sequence is 18 residues long. With 6 bases clipped from V and 3 bases from J, the junction kept 14 bases outside the gene matches. In the authors' workflow: Scientists estimated how many nucleated cells there were by amplifying reference gene primers. Generated by immunoSEQ multiplex PCR, the TCRdb table keeps only in-frame clones and is missing some. V and J calls and clone size are as listed in that table; D and trimming were resolved from the DNA. Among around 250,000 clones listed, 70% to 90% were seen once.

What was sequenced was PBMCs or T cells enriched from blood (not recorded which). The chain combines TRBV2 with TRBJ2-1; TRBD2 agrees at 10 bases. This TCR was recovered from a woman aged 45-65 years who had recovered from COVID-19. CDR3 protein: CASRGGTSDRWDYNEQFF. The DNA for the CDR3 is TGTGCCAGCAGGGGTGGGACTAGCGACAGATGGGACTACAATGAGCAGTTCTTC.